This TCR beta chain came from a study of blood T cell repertoires in COVID-19. Study in general: The study drew acute and convalescent COVID-19 samples from the United States, Italy and Spain.

Individuals aged about 18 to 100 years were recruited from approximately 22 US areas. Cohorts were determined from participant-reported clinical history. This clone was recorded only once. Trimming removed 3 bases at V and 6 bases at J, with 14 bases between. The V gene's germline CDR1 is MNHEY and CDR2 SVGEGT. This CDR3 spans 14 amino acids. Sequencing was performed with immunoSEQ multiplex PCR; in TCRdb, only in-frame clones are kept and a portion is missing. The data contain about 140,000 clones, roughly 83% of them seen just once; the ten biggest clones take up around 5%. The sample comprised PBMCs or T cells enriched from blood (not recorded which). This sequence was found in a man between 65 and 80 years old who had been exposed to COVID-19. V and J are TRBV6-2 or TRBV6-3 and TRBJ1-1; D is possibly TRBD1 (5 bases). CDR3 sequence reads: CASSYGAFAAEAFF. The CDR3 DNA follows: TGTGCCAGCAGTTATGGGGCCTTTGCGGCTGAAGCTTTCTTT.